This T cell receptor (beta chain) emerged from a study of regulatory T cells in long-lasting Graves disease. Points from the study as a whole: Lower TCR diversity was seen in persistent Graves' patients than in newly diagnosed ones.

Time point reported: persistent/refractory GD, antithyroid drugs over 5 years with positive TRAb. RNA extracted from PBMCs served as the sequencing template. The CDR3 loop spans 15 amino acids. CDR1 and CDR2 from the germline V gene are SGHAT and FQNNGV. Trimming took off 5 bases at V and 0 bases at J, with 11 bases between the two ends. For TCR beta, libraries came from iRepertoire HTBI primers and Arm-PCR of CDR3 regions. TCRdb reanalysed the multiplex PCR reads using MiXCR and keeps one entry per CDR3 protein. The sample carries roughly 400,000 distinct CDR3 sequences, roughly 21% recorded once. There are a few counts of this clonotype. Its antigen is undetermined.

V gene TRBV11-2 combines with J gene TRBJ1-3; perhaps TRBD1 as D (5 bases). The clonotype comes from a female donor with Graves disease. The sample here was peripheral blood mononuclear cells (PBMCs), taken when the disease was refractory, from a patient treated with antithyroid drugs. The CDR3 DNA reads as TGTGCCAGCAGCCCGACAGCCAACTCTGGAAACACCATATATTTT. It is translated as CASSPTANSGNTIYF.